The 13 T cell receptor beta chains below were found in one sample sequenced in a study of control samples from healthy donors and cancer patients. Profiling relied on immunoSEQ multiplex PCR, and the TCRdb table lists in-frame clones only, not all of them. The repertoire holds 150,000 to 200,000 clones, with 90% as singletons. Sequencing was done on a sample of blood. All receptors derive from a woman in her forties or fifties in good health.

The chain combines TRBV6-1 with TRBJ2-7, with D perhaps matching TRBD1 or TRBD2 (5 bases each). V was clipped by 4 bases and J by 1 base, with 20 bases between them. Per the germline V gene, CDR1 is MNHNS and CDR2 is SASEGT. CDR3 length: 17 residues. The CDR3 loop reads CASSAASYGTASYEQYF. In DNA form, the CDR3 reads TGTGCCAGCAGTGCAGCGAGTTACGGGACGGCTTCCTACGAGCAGTACTTC.

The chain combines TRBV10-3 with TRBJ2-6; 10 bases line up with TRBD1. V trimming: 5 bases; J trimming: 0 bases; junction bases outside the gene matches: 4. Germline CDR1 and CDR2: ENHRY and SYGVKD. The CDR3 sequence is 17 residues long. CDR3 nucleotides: TGTGCCATCAGTCAGGGGGACAGGGGCTCTGGGGCCAACGTCCTGACTTTC. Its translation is CAISQGDRGSGANVLTF.

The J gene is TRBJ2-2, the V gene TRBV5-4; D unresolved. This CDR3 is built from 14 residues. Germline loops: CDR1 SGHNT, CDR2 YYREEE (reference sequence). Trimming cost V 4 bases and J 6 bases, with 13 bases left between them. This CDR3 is CASSTRAPPGELFF. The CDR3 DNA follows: TGTGCCAGCAGCACCCGGGCCCCCCCCGGGGAGCTGTTTTTT.

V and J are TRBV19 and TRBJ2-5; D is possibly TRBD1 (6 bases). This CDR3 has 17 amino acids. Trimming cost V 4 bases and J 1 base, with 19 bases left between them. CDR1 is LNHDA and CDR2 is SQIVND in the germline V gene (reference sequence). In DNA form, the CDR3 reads TGTGCCAGTAGTACCCCTAACAGGGTTATGCGCCAAGAGACCCAGTACTTC. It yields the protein CASSTPNRVMRQETQYF.

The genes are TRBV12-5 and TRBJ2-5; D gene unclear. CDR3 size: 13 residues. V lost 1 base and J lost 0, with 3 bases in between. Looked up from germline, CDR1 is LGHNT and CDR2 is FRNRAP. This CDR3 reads CASGLGYQETQYF. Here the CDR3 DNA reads TGTGCTAGTGGTTTGGGGTACCAAGAGACCCAGTACTTC.

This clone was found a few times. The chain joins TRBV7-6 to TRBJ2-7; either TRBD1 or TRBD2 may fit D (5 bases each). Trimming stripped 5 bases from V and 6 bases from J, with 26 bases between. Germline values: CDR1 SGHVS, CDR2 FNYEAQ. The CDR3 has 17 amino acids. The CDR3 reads CASSRFSGTGTRSEQYF. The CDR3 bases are TGTGCCAGCAGCAGGTTTTCGGGAACCGGGACCCGGAGCGAGCAGTACTTC. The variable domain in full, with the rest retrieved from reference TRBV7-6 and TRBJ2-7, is GAGVSQSPRYKVTKRGQDVALRCDPISGHVSLYWYRQALGQGPEFLTYFNYEAQQDKSGLPNDRFSAERPEGSISTLTIQRTEQRDSAMYRCASSRFSGTGTRSEQYFGPGTRLTVT.

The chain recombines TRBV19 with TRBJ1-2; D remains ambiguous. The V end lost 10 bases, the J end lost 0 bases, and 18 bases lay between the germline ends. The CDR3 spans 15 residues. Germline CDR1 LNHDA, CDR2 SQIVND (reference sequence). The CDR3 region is CATQPSGSTNYGYTF. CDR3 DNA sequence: TGTGCCACCCAACCCTCCGGGTCGACTAACTATGGCTACACCTTC.

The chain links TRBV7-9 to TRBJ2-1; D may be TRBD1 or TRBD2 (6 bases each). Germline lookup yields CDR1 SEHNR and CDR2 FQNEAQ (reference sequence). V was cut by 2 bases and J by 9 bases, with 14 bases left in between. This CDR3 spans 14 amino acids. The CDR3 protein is CASSLLGGRGEQFF. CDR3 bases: TGTGCCAGCAGCTTACTAGGGGGGCGGGGTGAGCAGTTCTTC.

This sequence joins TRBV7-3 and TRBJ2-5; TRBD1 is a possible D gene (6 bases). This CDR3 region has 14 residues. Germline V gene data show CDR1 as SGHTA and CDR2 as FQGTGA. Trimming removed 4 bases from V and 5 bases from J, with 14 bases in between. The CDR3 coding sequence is TGTGCCAGCAGCTACCAAGGGGGTGCGGAGACCCAGTACTTC. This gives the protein CASSYQGGAETQYF.

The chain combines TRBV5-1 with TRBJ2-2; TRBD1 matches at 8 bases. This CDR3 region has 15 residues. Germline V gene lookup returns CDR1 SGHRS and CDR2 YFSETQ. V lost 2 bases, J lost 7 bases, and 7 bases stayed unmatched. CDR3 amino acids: CASSFWQGANGELFF. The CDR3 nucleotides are TGCGCCAGCAGCTTTTGGCAGGGGGCTAACGGGGAGCTGTTTTTT.

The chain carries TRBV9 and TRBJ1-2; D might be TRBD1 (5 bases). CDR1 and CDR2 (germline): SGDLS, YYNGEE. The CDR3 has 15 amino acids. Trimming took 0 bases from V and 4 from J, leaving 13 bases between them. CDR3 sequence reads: CASSVAVGEGYGYTF. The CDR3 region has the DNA TGTGCCAGCAGCGTAGCCGTGGGGGAGGGCTATGGCTACACCTTC.

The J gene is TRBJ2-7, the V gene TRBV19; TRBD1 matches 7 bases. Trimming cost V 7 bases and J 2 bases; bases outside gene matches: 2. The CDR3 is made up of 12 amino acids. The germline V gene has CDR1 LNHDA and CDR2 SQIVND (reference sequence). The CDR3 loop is CASTGQAYEQYF. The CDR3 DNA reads TGTGCCAGTACCGGACAGGCCTACGAGCAGTACTTC. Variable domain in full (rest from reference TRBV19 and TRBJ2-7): DGGITQSPKYLFRKEGQNVTLSCEQNLNHDAMYWYRQDPGQGLRLIYYSQIVNDFQKGDIAEGYSVSREKKESFPLTVTSAQKNPTAFYLCASTGQAYEQYFGPGTRLTVT.

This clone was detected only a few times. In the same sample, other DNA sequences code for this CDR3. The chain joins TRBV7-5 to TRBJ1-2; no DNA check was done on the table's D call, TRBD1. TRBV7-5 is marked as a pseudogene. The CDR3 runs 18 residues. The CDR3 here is CVRSWFPAQDRQGYGYTF. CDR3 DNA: TGTGTCAGAAGCTGGTTCCCAGCCCAAGACAGACAGGGCTATGGCTACACCTTC.